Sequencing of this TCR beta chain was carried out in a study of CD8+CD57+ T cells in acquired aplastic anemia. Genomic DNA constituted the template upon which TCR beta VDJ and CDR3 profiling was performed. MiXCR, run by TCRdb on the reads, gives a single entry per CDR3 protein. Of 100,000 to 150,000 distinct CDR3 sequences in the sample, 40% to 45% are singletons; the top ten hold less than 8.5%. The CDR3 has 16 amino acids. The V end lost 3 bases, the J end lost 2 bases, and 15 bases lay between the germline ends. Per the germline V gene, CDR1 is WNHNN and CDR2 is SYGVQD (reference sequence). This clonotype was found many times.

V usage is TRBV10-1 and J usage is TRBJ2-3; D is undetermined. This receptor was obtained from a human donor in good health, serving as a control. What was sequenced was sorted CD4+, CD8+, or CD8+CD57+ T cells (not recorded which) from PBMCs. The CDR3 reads CASSDTPSNPTDTQYF. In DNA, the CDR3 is TGCGCCAGCAGTGATACCCCTTCCAACCCCACAGATACGCAGTATTTT.